Below are 27 T cell receptor beta chains sequenced from a single sample in a study of early T cells in non-severe SARS-CoV-2 infection. TCRdb processed the 5' RACE reads anew with MiXCR; each CDR3 protein has one entry. The data hold 30,000 to 45,000 distinct CDR3 sequences, with approximately 4.1% observed a single time. Sequencing input: whole blood. These TCRs come from an adult who was a healthcare worker with PCR-confirmed SARS-CoV-2 infection or an uninfected control (not recorded which).

The chain joins TRBV6-1 to TRBJ2-2; TRBD1 matches at 8 bases. Per germline, CDR1 MNHNS and CDR2 SASEGT. V was clipped by 9 bases and J by 6 bases; unmatched bases: 9. CDR3 length: 14 residues. The CDR3 protein is CARSQGAFAGELFF. The CDR3 DNA follows: TGTGCCAGAAGCCAGGGGGCTTTTGCCGGGGAGCTGTTTTTT.

This clonotype has a handful of counts. V gene TRBV5-1 combines with J gene TRBJ1-1, with a possible D match to TRBD1 (6 bases). The CDR3 is made up of 17 amino acids. The V and J ends lost 4 bases and 0 bases respectively, with 19 bases between them. Per the germline V gene, CDR1 is SGHRS and CDR2 is YFSETQ. The CDR3 sequence: CASSKGQWRIMNTEAFF. CDR3 sequence (DNA): TGCGCCAGCAGCAAAGGACAGTGGCGGATTATGAACACTGAAGCTTTCTTT.

This clonotype appeared many times. This chain links TRBV10-3 with TRBJ2-1; 8 nucleotides align to TRBD1. V shed 5 bases, J shed 5 bases, and the junction held 5 bases outside the gene matches. This CDR3 is built from 14 residues. Looked up from germline, CDR1 is ENHRY and CDR2 is SYGVKD. CDR3 sequence: CAISLGQGDNEQFF. CDR3 nucleotide sequence: TGTGCCATCAGTTTAGGACAGGGAGACAATGAGCAGTTCTTC.

The table lists this clonotype with a few counts. The gene calls are TRBV7-9 and TRBJ2-2, with D perhaps given as TRBD1 or TRBD2 (5 bases each). This CDR3 region has 19 residues. Looked up from germline, CDR1 is SEHNR and CDR2 is FQNEAQ (reference sequence). V lost 3 bases and J 1 base, leaving 21 bases between the germline ends. The CDR3 DNA reads TGTGCCAGCAGCTTTTCCTCGGTGACGGGGCCCTTGAACACCGGGGAGCTGTTTTTT. As protein: CASSFSSVTGPLNTGELFF.

This clonotype was detected many times. This chain connects TRBV3-1 to TRBJ2-3; the D is unclear. The CDR3 contains 16 residues. CDR1 is LGHDT and CDR2 is YNNKEL in the germline V gene (reference sequence). The germline V and J ends were trimmed by 0 bases and 8 bases, with 18 bases remaining between them. Written as DNA, the CDR3 is TGTGCCAGCAGCCAAGACTCCCTCTCAATACTGGGTACGCAGTATTTT. Residues: CASSQDSLSILGTQYF.

This clonotype has a handful of counts. V is TRBV6-5 and J is TRBJ2-1, with no clear D. The CDR3 runs 15 residues. CDR1 is MNHEY, CDR2 SVGAGI, per germline. V lost 2 bases and J lost 3, with 11 bases in between. The CDR3 bases are TGTGCCAGCAGTTACGGGCAGGCGATCTACAATGAGCAGTTCTTC. This sequence encodes CASSYGQAIYNEQFF.

By proportion, this clonotype is medium-sized. V usage is TRBV7-8 and J usage is TRBJ2-1, with D perhaps being TRBD1 or TRBD2 (5 bases each). CDR3 size: 16 residues. Germline values: CDR1 SGHVS, CDR2 FQNEAQ. V gave up 5 bases and J gave up 8 bases, with 22 bases separating them. CDR3 DNA: TGTGCCAGCAGCCCTCGCCCGGGACCCACCGTTCATGAGCAGTTCTTC. It yields the protein CASSPRPGPTVHEQFF.

In this sample, this clonotype turned up many times. J is TRBJ1-1 and V is TRBV14; no firm D call. Germline loops: CDR1 SGHDN, CDR2 FVKESK. This CDR3 is 15 amino acids long. Trimming stripped 1 base from V and 5 bases from J, with 14 bases between. CDR3 region: CASSQVWYGGTEAFF. The DNA for the CDR3 is TGTGCCAGCAGCCAAGTATGGTATGGCGGAACTGAAGCTTTCTTT.

The J gene is TRBJ2-1, the V gene TRBV7-2; no definite D call. Per germline, CDR1 SGHTA and CDR2 FQGNSA. Trimming pared 4 bases from V and 3 bases from J, leaving 10 bases between. The CDR3 consists of 14 residues. The CDR3: CASSSIDNYNEQFF. In nucleotides, the CDR3 is TGTGCCAGCAGCTCCATCGACAACTACAATGAGCAGTTCTTC.

This clonotype was picked up many times. The junction shows a germline mismatch at one end, possibly a read error. The chain carries TRBV7-7 and TRBJ2-1; 9 nucleotides match TRBD2. Germline loops: CDR1 SSHAT, CDR2 FNYEAQ (reference sequence). The CDR3 is 15 residues long. Here the CDR3 reads CASSVSGSSLNEQFF. CDR3 DNA sequence: TGTGCTAGCAGCGTTAGCGGGAGCAGTTTGAATGAGCAGTTCTTC.

This clonotype has a count of ten or more. The J gene is TRBJ2-1, the V gene TRBV10-3; 11 nucleotides match TRBD2. From germline, CDR1 is ENHRY and CDR2 SYGVKD. Trimming at V came to 10 bases and at J to 7 bases, leaving 12 bases not matched to a gene. CDR3 size: 15 residues. For the CDR3, the DNA is TGTGCCACCCGGCTTAGCGGGAGGGTACTTAATGAGCAGTTCTTC. Translated, it gives CATRLSGRVLNEQFF.

V and J are TRBV12-5 and TRBJ2-6; possibly TRBD1 for D (6 bases). CDR3 size: 16 residues. The germline V gene encodes CDR1 LGHNT and CDR2 FRNRAP. Trimming took 2 bases from V and 2 from J, leaving 10 bases between them. CDR3 bases: TGTGCTAGTGGTTTGACAACAGGGACTGGGGCCAACGTCCTGACTTTC. Encoded protein: CASGLTTGTGANVLTF. Using reference TRBV12-5 and TRBJ2-6 for the parts outside the CDR3, the full variable domain is DARVTQTPRHKVTEMGQEVTMRCQPILGHNTVFWYRQTMMQGLELLAYFRNRAPLDDSGMPKDRFSAEMPDATLATLKIQPSEPRDSAVYFCASGLTTGTGANVLTFGAGSRLTVL.

Many counts were recorded for this clonotype. The rearrangement joins TRBV7-8 to TRBJ2-3; D uncertain. V lost 3 bases and J 2 bases, leaving 3 bases between the germline ends. This CDR3 spans 12 amino acids. Germline CDR1 reads SGHVS; CDR2 reads FQNEAQ. CDR3 DNA: TGTGCCAGCAGCTTGTCCACAGATACGCAGTATTTT. This translates into CASSLSTDTQYF. Filled out from reference TRBV7-8 and TRBJ2-3, the complete variable domain reads GAGVSQSPRYKVAKRGQDVALRCDPISGHVSLFWYQQALGQGPEFLTYFQNEAQLDKSGLPSDRFFAERPEGSVSTLKIQRTQQEDSAVYLCASSLSTDTQYFGPGTRLTVL.

This clonotype was observed many times. The rearrangement joins TRBV5-1 to TRBJ2-2; the match to TRBD2 covers 13 bases. This CDR3 spans 18 amino acids. V trimming: 3 bases; J trimming: 4 bases; junction bases outside the gene matches: 9. The germline CDR1 and CDR2 sequences are SGHRS and YFSETQ. CDR3: CASSSGTSGTLGTGELFF. The CDR3 nucleotides read TGCGCCAGCAGCTCCGGGACTAGCGGGACCCTAGGCACCGGGGAGCTGTTTTTT.

This clonotype was recorded a few times. A clone one base away is much larger, so this may be a read error. The genes are TRBV19 and TRBJ2-2, with no clear D. The CDR3 length is 15 residues. Per the germline V gene, CDR1 is LNHDA and CDR2 is SQIVND (reference sequence). V lost 11 bases, J lost 2 bases, and 18 bases lay in between. The CDR3 nucleotides read TGTGCCGCCAAGGACCAAACCATTAACACCGGGGAGCTGTTTTTT. This gives the protein CAAKDQTINTGELFF.

This clonotype was seen ten or more times. This sequence joins TRBV6-2 or TRBV6-3 and TRBJ1-1; D gene ambiguous. Trimming shortened V by 10 bases and J by 1 base, and 10 bases separated the two germline ends. Germline values: CDR1 MNHEY, CDR2 SVGEGT. The length of the CDR3 is 12 residues. In nucleotides, the CDR3 is TGTGCCACAGTCGTGGCGAACACTGAAGCTTTCTTT. Encoded protein: CATVVANTEAFF.

At least ten counts were recorded for this clonotype. CDR3 sequence reads: CASSIDRVIGNEQFF. The DNA of the CDR3 is TGTGCCAGTAGTATTGACAGGGTGATTGGCAATGAGCAGTTCTTC. The chain couples TRBV19 to TRBJ2-1; 7 bases agree with TRBD1. V lost 3 bases, J lost 6 bases, and 8 bases stayed unmatched. This CDR3 comprises 15 residues. Germline V gives CDR1 LNHDA, CDR2 SQIVND (reference sequence).

V usage is TRBV9 and J usage is TRBJ1-1; D is uncertain. The germline V gene has CDR1 SGDLS and CDR2 YYNGEE. The V gene lost 3 bases and the J gene lost 5 bases, with 11 bases spanning the gap. CDR3 length equals 13 residues. In DNA form, the CDR3 reads TGTGCCAGCAGCGAACCGGCGGGGACTGAAGCTTTCTTT. Protein: CASSEPAGTEAFF.

This clonotype was counted at least ten times. The chain uses TRBV19 and TRBJ1-4, with D hard to call. Trimming removed 4 bases at V and 0 bases at J, with 3 bases between. Germline V gives CDR1 LNHDA, CDR2 SQIVND (reference sequence). The CDR3 runs 13 residues. The CDR3 sequence: CASSTATNEKLFF. Here the CDR3 DNA reads TGTGCCAGTAGTACAGCAACTAATGAAAAACTGTTTTTT.

This clonotype was observed many times. The chain couples TRBV6-5 to TRBJ1-2; TRBD1 agrees at 9 bases. The V gene end was trimmed by 5 bases and the J gene end by 2 bases; junction bases not matched to a gene: 9. The germline gives CDR1 MNHEY, CDR2 SVGAGI. CDR3 length: 16 residues. CDR3: CASSLVSGTGNYGYTF. The CDR3 region has the DNA TGTGCCAGCAGTCTCGTATCCGGGACAGGGAACTATGGCTACACCTTC.

V usage is TRBV28 and J usage is TRBJ1-1; a possible D gene is TRBD1 (6 bases). Germline V CDR1 and CDR2: MDHEN, SYDVKM. The CDR3 is 14 amino acids. V was clipped by 3 bases and J by 0 bases, with 8 bases between them. CDR3 sequence: CASSLGALNTEAFF. The CDR3 nucleotides are TGTGCCAGCAGTTTGGGGGCCCTGAACACTGAAGCTTTCTTT.

This clonotype was recorded many times. The chain is built from TRBV12-3 or TRBV12-4 and TRBJ2-1; 12 bases fit TRBD2. Trimming at V came to 3 bases and at J to 9 bases, leaving 6 bases not matched to a gene. CDR3 length: 15 residues. As DNA, the CDR3 is TGTGCCAGCAGTTTGCGGACTAGCGGGATTGCTGAGCAGTTCTTC. Translating gives CASSLRTSGIAEQFF.

This clonotype was seen ten or more times. This rearrangement joins TRBV19 to TRBJ1-6; no clear D gene. This CDR3 contains 13 residues. V lost 9 bases, J lost 5 bases, and 11 bases lay in between. The germline gives CDR1 LNHDA, CDR2 SQIVND (reference sequence). The CDR3, as DNA: TGTGCCAGCAAGGGTTCCCATAATTCACCCCTCCACTTT. Its translation: CASKGSHNSPLHF.

The table lists this clonotype with many counts. This sequence joins TRBV20-1 and TRBJ1-1, with 7 bases matching TRBD1. Trimming at V came to 0 bases and at J to 6 bases, leaving 10 bases not matched to a gene. The germline CDR1 and CDR2 sequences are DFQATT and SNEGSKA (reference sequence). The CDR3 covers 15 residues. The chain's CDR3 is CSARDDRQGEPEAFF. As DNA, the CDR3 is TGCAGTGCTAGAGACGACCGACAGGGAGAGCCTGAAGCTTTCTTT.

The table lists this clonotype with many counts. The chain has TRBV5-1 and TRBJ1-6; D perhaps matches TRBD1 (6 bases). The V gene's germline CDR1 is SGHRS and CDR2 YFSETQ. Between the trimmed V and J ends, which lost 0 bases and 9 bases, there was a span of 13 bases. CDR3 size: 15 residues. CDR3: CASSLESRGSSPLHF. For the CDR3, the DNA is TGCGCCAGCAGCTTGGAATCCAGGGGAAGTTCACCCCTCCACTTT.

This clonotype was picked up many times. The chain couples TRBV24-1 to TRBJ2-3, with TRBD1 identical over 8 bases. V lost 0 bases and J lost 4; bases outside the gene matches: 5. The CDR3 has 16 amino acids. CDR1 and CDR2 from the germline V gene are KGHDR and SFDVKD. In nucleotides, the CDR3 is TGTGCCACCAGTGATTTGTCCCAGGGGGCCGCAGATACGCAGTATTTT. Amino acids: CATSDLSQGAADTQYF.

This clonotype was recorded at least ten times. The chain has TRBV5-1 and TRBJ2-7; 11 bases agree with TRBD1. With V trimmed by 0 bases and J by 3 bases, 5 bases remained unmatched. CDR1 is SGHRS and CDR2 is YFSETQ in the germline V gene. The CDR3 runs 16 residues. The CDR3 DNA sequence: TGCGCCAGCAGCTTGGAGACCGGGACAGGGGGCTACGAGCAGTACTTC. The encoded protein is CASSLETGTGGYEQYF.